This paragraph covers one T cell receptor (beta chain) sequence. What it recognizes is unknown. In the same sample, other DNA sequences code for this CDR3. The sample originates from a study of OX40 agonist ivuxolimab in advanced cancers. Looking at the study overall: The patients got ivuxolimab, which is an agonistic anti-OX40 (CD134) antibody. The study enrolled dose-escalation patients with hepatocellular carcinoma, melanoma, renal cell or head and neck cancer.

The CDR3 runs to 15 residues. V lost 5 bases, J lost 5 bases, and 16 bases lay in between. Germline loops: CDR1 LNHNV, CDR2 YYDKDF (reference sequence). Generated by immunoSEQ multiplex PCR, the TCRdb table keeps only in-frame clones and is missing some. The sample shows under 75,000 clones, about nine tenths of them seen only once. Findings and caveats of the study: At 0.1 to 3.0 mg/kg, clonal expansion of CD4+ and CD8+ blood T cells had occurred by week 6.

V gene TRBV15 combines with J gene TRBJ1-5, with a tentative D call TRBD1 (5 bases). The receptor comes from an adult with an advanced solid tumor such as melanoma, head and neck, liver or kidney cancer. The specimen was CD4+ or CD8+ T cells sorted from blood, collected in a trial of the OX40 agonist ivuxolimab. The CDR3 spells CATSPGTPVDQPQHF. As DNA, the CDR3 is TGTGCCACCAGCCCCGGGACGCCCGTGGATCAGCCCCAGCATTTT.